These T cell receptor beta chains were read from a single sample in a study of cytomegalovirus exposure and HLA in healthy donors. Libraries were prepared by immunoSEQ multiplex PCR; TCRdb keeps only in-frame clonotypes and omits some of them. Of about 100,000 clones listed, 70% to 80% were seen once; the top ten hold more than 2%. Sequencing was done on a sample of PBMCs. Receptors were obtained from a man aged 18-30 years in good health and CMV-seronegative. The CDR3 runs from the conserved cysteine through the conserved F or W. Fields, in order: J gene, clone size, V gene, D gene, CDR3 DNA, CDR3 protein. The D gene is left open where the match is weak. Rows may omit the clone size; those that give it use once, few, many or a size class.

j_call: TRBJ1-2
clone_size: once
v_call: TRBV19
d_call: TRBD1
cdr3_nt: TGTGCCAGTAGTCGCCCCAACCGACAGGGGGTCTATGGCTACACCTTC
cdr3_aa: CASSRPNRQGVYGYTF

j_call: TRBJ1-3
clone_size: NA
v_call: TRBV7-9
d_call: TRBD1
cdr3_nt: TGTGCCAGCAGCTTAGCGAAAACAGGGGTCGGAAACACCATATATTTT
cdr3_aa: CASSLAKTGVGNTIYF

j_call: TRBJ2-1
clone_size: NA
v_call: TRBV18
d_call: TRBD2
cdr3_nt: TGTGCCAGCTCACCACTAGCGGGGGATTACGATGAGCAGTTCTTC
cdr3_aa: CASSPLAGDYDEQFF

j_call: TRBJ1-3
clone_size: NA
v_call: TRBV5-6
d_call: NA
cdr3_nt: TGTGCCAGCAGCTTTAGAACCTCCCGGGGAAACACCATATATTTT
cdr3_aa: CASSFRTSRGNTIYF

j_call: TRBJ2-2
clone_size: NA
v_call: TRBV7-9
d_call: TRBD1
cdr3_nt: TGTGCCAGCAGCGCCCGGGACAGGGGGCGCACCGGGGAGCTGTTTTTT
cdr3_aa: CASSARDRGRTGELFF

j_call: TRBJ2-7
clone_size: NA
v_call: TRBV5-1
d_call: TRBD2
cdr3_nt: TGCGCCAGCAGCTTGCTTGAGACTAGCGGCCTTTTGGAGCAGTACTTC
cdr3_aa: CASSLLETSGLLEQYF

j_call: TRBJ1-4
clone_size: NA
v_call: TRBV29-1
d_call: TRBD1
cdr3_nt: TGCAGCGGATGGGACAGGGGCGAAAAACTGTTTTTT
cdr3_aa: CSGWDRGEKLFF

j_call: TRBJ2-7
clone_size: NA
v_call: TRBV9
d_call: NA
cdr3_nt: TGTGCCAGCAGCGCCGGGATGAAAGCCTACGAGCAGTACTTC
cdr3_aa: CASSAGMKAYEQYF

j_call: TRBJ2-5
clone_size: NA
v_call: TRBV4-1
d_call: NA
cdr3_nt: TGCGCCAGCAGCCAAGGGCAGTATACTAGGGAGACCCAGTACTTC
cdr3_aa: CASSQGQYTRETQYF

j_call: TRBJ2-2
clone_size: NA
v_call: TRBV6-1
d_call: NA
cdr3_nt: TGTGCCAGCAGTCGACAGTACACCGGGGAGCTGTTTTTT
cdr3_aa: CASSRQYTGELFF

j_call: TRBJ2-3
clone_size: NA
v_call: TRBV4-3
d_call: NA
cdr3_nt: TGCGCCAGCAGCCAAGATCCCCCCCCGGGGGGCCGCACAGATACGCAGTATTTT
cdr3_aa: CASSQDPPPGGRTDTQYF

j_call: TRBJ2-7
clone_size: NA
v_call: TRBV27
d_call: NA
cdr3_nt: TGTGCCAGCGGGTCCCTAGATGGTAGCGAGCAGTACTTC
cdr3_aa: CASGSLDGSEQYF

j_call: TRBJ1-2
clone_size: NA
v_call: TRBV5-3
d_call: NA
cdr3_nt: TGTGCCAGAAGCTTGGATGGCCCAGGAGGCTACACCTTC
cdr3_aa: CARSLDGPGGYTF

j_call: TRBJ2-1
clone_size: NA
v_call: TRBV5-1
d_call: NA
cdr3_nt: TGCGCCAGCAGCTTGGGCCTGGCTCGAGGTGAGCAGTTCTTC
cdr3_aa: CASSLGLARGEQFF

j_call: TRBJ2-7
clone_size: few
v_call: TRBV6-5
d_call: TRBD2
cdr3_nt: TGTGCCAGCAGTTACTCCCGGGACTACAACTACGAGCAGTACTTC
cdr3_aa: CASSYSRDYNYEQYF

j_call: TRBJ2-7
clone_size: NA
v_call: TRBV6-6
d_call: TRBD1
cdr3_nt: TGTGCCAGCAGTACAGACAGGGGGATGTCCTACGAGCAGTACTTC
cdr3_aa: CASSTDRGMSYEQYF

j_call: TRBJ1-1
clone_size: once
v_call: TRBV2
d_call: TRBD1
cdr3_nt: TGTGCCAGCAGTGGCCGGACAGGATCCACTGAAGCTTTCTTT
cdr3_aa: CASSGRTGSTEAFF

j_call: TRBJ2-7
clone_size: NA
v_call: TRBV10-3
d_call: TRBD2
cdr3_nt: TGTGCCATCAGTGACGGGGGGGTCCACGAGCAGTACTTC
cdr3_aa: CAISDGGVHEQYF

j_call: TRBJ2-3
clone_size: NA
v_call: TRBV5-4
d_call: NA
cdr3_nt: TGTGCCAGCAGCTTAAGCTTTACCACAGATACGCAGTATTTT
cdr3_aa: CASSLSFTTDTQYF

j_call: TRBJ1-2
clone_size: NA
v_call: TRBV9
d_call: TRBD1
cdr3_nt: TGTGCCAGCAGCTTTGGGACAGAACCTCGCTATGGCTACACCTTC
cdr3_aa: CASSFGTEPRYGYTF

j_call: TRBJ2-1
clone_size: NA
v_call: TRBV4-2
d_call: TRBD1
cdr3_nt: TGTGCCAGCAGCCAAGTTCTAGGACAGGCGTTCAGCAATGAGCAGTTCTTC
cdr3_aa: CASSQVLGQAFSNEQFF

j_call: TRBJ2-7
clone_size: NA
v_call: TRBV9
d_call: NA
cdr3_nt: TGTGCCAGCAGCGTAGAAGGGGCCCACTACGACGAGCAGTACTTC
cdr3_aa: CASSVEGAHYDEQYF

j_call: TRBJ2-6
clone_size: NA
v_call: TRBV7-9
d_call: NA
cdr3_nt: TGTGCCAGCAGCTTAAAAGGGGCTGGGGCCAACGTCCTGACTTTC
cdr3_aa: CASSLKGAGANVLTF

j_call: TRBJ2-5
clone_size: NA
v_call: TRBV6-5
d_call: TRBD1
cdr3_nt: TGTGCCTCATCGGCCGGGACAGGGTTTGGGGAGACCCAGTACTTC
cdr3_aa: CASSAGTGFGETQYF

j_call: TRBJ1-2
clone_size: few
v_call: TRBV4-3
d_call: NA
cdr3_nt: TGCGCCAGCAGCCAAGATTTCAGGAACTATGGCTACACCTTC
cdr3_aa: CASSQDFRNYGYTF

j_call: TRBJ2-7
clone_size: NA
v_call: TRBV6-1
d_call: TRBD1
cdr3_nt: TGTGCCAGCAGTCCCTGGGACAGTAAAACCTACGAGCAGTACTTC
cdr3_aa: CASSPWDSKTYEQYF